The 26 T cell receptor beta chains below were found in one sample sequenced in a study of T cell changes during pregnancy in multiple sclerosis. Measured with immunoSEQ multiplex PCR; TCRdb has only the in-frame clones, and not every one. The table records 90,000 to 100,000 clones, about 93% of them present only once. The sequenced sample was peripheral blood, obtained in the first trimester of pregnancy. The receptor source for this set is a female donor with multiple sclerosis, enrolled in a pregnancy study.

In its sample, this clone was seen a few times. CDR3 nucleotide sequence: TGCGCCAGCAGCCAAGCCCTTAATCAGCCCCAGCATTTT. This gives the protein CASSQALNQPQHF. The V and J genes are TRBV4-1 and TRBJ1-5; D gene unclear. CDR3 size: 13 residues. Germline V CDR1 and CDR2: MGHRA, YSYEKL. V dropped 1 base and J dropped 4 bases, with 5 bases sitting between them.

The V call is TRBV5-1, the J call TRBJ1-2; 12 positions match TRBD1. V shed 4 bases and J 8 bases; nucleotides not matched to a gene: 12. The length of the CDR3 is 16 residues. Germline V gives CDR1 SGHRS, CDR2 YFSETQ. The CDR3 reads CASSPQPGQGAQGYTF. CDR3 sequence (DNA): TGCGCCAGCAGCCCGCAACCGGGACAGGGGGCGCAGGGCTACACCTTC. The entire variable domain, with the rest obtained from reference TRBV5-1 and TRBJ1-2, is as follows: KAGVTQTPRYLIKTRGQQVTLSCSPISGHRSVSWYQQTPGQGLQFLFEYFSETQRNKGNFPGRFSGRQFSNSRSEMNVSTLELGDSALYLCASSPQPGQGAQGYTFGSGTRLTVV.

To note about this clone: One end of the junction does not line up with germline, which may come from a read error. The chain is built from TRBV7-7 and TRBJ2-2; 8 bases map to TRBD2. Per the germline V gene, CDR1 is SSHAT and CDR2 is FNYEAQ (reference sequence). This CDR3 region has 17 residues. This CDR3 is CASSQIAGGPYTGELFF. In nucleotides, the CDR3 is TGTGCTAGCAGCCAAATCGCGGGGGGCCCTTACACCGGGGAGCTGTTTTTT.

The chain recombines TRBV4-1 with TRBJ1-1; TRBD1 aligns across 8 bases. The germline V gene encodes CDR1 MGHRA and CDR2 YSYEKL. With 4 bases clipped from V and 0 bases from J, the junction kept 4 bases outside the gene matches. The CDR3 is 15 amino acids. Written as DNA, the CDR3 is TGCGCCAGCAGCCGGACAGGGATCTTGAACACTGAAGCTTTCTTT. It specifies CASSRTGILNTEAFF.

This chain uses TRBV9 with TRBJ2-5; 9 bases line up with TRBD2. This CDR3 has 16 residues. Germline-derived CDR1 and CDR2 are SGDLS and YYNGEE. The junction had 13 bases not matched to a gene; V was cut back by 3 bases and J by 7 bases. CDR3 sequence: CASSAHSGGNVGTQYF. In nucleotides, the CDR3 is TGTGCCAGCAGCGCCCATAGCGGGGGTAATGTAGGGACCCAGTACTTC.

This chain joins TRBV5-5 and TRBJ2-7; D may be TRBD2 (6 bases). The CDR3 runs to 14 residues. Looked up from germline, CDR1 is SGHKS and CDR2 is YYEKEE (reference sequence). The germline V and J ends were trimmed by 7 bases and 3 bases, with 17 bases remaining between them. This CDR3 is CASGPWGTLYEQYF. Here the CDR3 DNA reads TGTGCCAGCGGCCCGTGGGGGACTCTCTACGAGCAGTACTTC.

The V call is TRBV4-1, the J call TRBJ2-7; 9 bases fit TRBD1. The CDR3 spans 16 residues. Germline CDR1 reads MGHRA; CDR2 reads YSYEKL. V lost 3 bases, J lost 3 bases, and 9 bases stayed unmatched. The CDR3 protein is CASSQTFRDRDYEQYF. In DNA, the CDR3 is TGCGCCAGCAGCCAGACCTTTAGGGACAGGGACTACGAGCAGTACTTC.

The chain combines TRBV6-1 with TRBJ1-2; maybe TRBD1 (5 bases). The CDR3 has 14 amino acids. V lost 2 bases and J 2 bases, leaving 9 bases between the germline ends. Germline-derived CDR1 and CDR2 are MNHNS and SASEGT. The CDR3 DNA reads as TGTGCCAGCAGTGAACTGGCAGGGAACTATGGCTACACCTTC. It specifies CASSELAGNYGYTF.

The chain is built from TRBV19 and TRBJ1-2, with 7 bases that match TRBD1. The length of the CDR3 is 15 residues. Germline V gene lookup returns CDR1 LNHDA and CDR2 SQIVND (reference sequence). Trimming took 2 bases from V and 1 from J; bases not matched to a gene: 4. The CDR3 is CASSIRDSYNYGYTF. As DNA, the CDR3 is TGTGCCAGTAGTATACGGGACAGCTATAACTATGGCTACACCTTC. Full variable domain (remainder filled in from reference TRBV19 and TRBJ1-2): DGGITQSPKYLFRKEGQNVTLSCEQNLNHDAMYWYRQDPGQGLRLIYYSQIVNDFQKGDIAEGYSVSREKKESFPLTVTSAQKNPTAFYLCASSIRDSYNYGYTFGSGTRLTVV.

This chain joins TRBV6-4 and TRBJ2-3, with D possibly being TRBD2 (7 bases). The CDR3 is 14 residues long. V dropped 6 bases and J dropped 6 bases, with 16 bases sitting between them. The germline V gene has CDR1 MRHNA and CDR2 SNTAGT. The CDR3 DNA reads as TGTGCCAGCAGACCCGCGGGGGCTTCGGATACGCAGTATTTT. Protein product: CASRPAGASDTQYF.

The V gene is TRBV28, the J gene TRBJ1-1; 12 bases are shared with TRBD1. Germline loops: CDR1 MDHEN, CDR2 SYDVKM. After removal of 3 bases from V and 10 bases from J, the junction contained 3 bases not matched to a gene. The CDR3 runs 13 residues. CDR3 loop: CASSLPGQGAAFF. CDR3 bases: TGTGCCAGCAGTTTGCCGGGACAGGGGGCAGCTTTCTTT.

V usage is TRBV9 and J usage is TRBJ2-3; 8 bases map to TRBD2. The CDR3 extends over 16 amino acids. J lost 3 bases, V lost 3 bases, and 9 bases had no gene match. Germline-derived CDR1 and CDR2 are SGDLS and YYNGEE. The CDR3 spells CASSGPRERGTDTQYF. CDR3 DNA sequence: TGTGCCAGCAGCGGCCCCAGGGAGCGGGGGACAGATACGCAGTATTTT.

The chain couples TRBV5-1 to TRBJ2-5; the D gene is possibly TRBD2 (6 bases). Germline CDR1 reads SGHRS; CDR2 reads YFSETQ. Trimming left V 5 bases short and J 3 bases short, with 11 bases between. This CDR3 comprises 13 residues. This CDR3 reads CASSQEGKETQYF. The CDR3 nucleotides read TGCGCCAGCAGTCAGGAGGGAAAAGAGACCCAGTACTTC.

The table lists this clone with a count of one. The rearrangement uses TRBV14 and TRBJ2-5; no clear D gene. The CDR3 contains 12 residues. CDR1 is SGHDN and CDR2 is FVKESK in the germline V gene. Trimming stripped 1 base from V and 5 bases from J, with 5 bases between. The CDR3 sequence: CASSQVPETQYF. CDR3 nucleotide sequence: TGTGCCAGCAGCCAAGTCCCGGAGACCCAGTACTTC.

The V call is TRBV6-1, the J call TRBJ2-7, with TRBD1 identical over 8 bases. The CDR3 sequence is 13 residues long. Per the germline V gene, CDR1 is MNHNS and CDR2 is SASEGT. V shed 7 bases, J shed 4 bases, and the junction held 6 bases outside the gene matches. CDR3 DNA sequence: TGTGCCAGCACATGGACAGGGAGTTACGAGCAGTACTTC. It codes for CASTWTGSYEQYF.

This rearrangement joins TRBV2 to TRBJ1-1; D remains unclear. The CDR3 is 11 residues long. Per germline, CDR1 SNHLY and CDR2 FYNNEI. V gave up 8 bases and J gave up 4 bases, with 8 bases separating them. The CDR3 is CASGEPTEAFF. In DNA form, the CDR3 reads TGTGCCAGCGGGGAGCCCACTGAAGCTTTCTTT. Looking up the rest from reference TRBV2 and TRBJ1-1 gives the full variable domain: EPEVTQTPSHQVTQMGQEVILRCVPISNHLYFYWYRQILGQKVEFLVSFYNNEISEKSEIFDDQFSVERPDGSNFTLKIRSTKLEDSAMYFCASGEPTEAFFGQGTRLTVV.

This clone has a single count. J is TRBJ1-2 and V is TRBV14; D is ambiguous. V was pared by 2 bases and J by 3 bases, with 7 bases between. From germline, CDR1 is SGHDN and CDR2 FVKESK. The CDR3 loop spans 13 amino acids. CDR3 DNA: TGTGCCAGCAGCCAAACCAGGTACTATGGCTACACCTTC. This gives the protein CASSQTRYYGYTF. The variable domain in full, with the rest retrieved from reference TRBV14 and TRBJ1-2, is EAGVTQFPSHSVIEKGQTVTLRCDPISGHDNLYWYRRVMGKEIKFLLHFVKESKQDESGMPNNRFLAERTGGTYSTLKVQPAELEDSGVYFCASSQTRYYGYTFGSGTRLTVV.

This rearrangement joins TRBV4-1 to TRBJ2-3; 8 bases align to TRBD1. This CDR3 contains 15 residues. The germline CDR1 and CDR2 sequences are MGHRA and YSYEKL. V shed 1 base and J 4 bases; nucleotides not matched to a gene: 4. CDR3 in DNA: TGCGCCAGCAGCCAAGGACAGGGGTACGCAGATACGCAGTATTTT. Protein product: CASSQGQGYADTQYF.

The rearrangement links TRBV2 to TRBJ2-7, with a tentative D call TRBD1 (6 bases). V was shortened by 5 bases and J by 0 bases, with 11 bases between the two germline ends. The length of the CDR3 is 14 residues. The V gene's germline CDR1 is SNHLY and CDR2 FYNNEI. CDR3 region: CASSPQGPSYEQYF. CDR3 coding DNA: TGTGCCAGCAGTCCCCAGGGGCCCTCCTACGAGCAGTACTTC. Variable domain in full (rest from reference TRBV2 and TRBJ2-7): EPEVTQTPSHQVTQMGQEVILRCVPISNHLYFYWYRQILGQKVEFLVSFYNNEISEKSEIFDDQFSVERPDGSNFTLKIRSTKLEDSAMYFCASSPQGPSYEQYFGPGTRLTVT.

The CDR3 is CASSPSDRGPNEQYF. CDR3 bases: TGTGCCAGCAGCCCGTCGGACAGGGGGCCGAACGAGCAGTACTTC. This rearrangement joins TRBV11-3 to TRBJ2-7; TRBD1 aligns across 11 bases. The V gene's germline CDR1 is SGHNT and CDR2 YENEEA. CDR3 length: 15 residues. J gave up 5 bases and V 5 bases, and 8 bases lay outside the gene matches.

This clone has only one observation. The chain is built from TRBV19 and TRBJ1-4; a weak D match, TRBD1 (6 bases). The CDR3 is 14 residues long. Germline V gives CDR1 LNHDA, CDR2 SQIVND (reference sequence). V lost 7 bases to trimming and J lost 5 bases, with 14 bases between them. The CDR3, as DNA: TGTGCCAGTATAGGACAGAACAGGAATGAAAAACTGTTTTTT. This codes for CASIGQNRNEKLFF.

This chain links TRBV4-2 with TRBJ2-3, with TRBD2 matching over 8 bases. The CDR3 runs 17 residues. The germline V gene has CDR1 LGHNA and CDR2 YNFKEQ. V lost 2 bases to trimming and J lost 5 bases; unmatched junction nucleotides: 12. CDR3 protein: CASSQPGRGATQDTQYF. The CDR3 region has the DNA TGTGCCAGCAGCCAACCTGGGCGGGGGGCCACACAAGATACGCAGTATTTT.

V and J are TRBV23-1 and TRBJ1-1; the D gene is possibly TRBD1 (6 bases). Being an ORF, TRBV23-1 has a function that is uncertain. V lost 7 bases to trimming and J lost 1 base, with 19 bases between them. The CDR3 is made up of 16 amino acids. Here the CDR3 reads CASTKPGDIGNTEAFF. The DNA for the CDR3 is TGCGCCAGCACCAAACCCGGGGACATAGGGAACACTGAAGCTTTCTTT.

The CDR3 sequence is CATSREAEDGYTF. CDR3 nucleotides: TGTGCCACCAGCAGAGAGGCGGAGGATGGCTACACCTTC. V usage is TRBV15 and J usage is TRBJ1-2; the D is unclear. Trimming cost V 0 bases and J 6 bases, with 8 bases left between them. The CDR3 has 13 residues. Germline values: CDR1 LNHNV, CDR2 YYDKDF (reference sequence).

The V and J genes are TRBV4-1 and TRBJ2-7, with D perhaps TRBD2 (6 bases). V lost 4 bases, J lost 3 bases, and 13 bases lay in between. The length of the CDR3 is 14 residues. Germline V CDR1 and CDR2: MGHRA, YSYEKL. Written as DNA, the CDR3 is TGCGCCAGCAGCCGAGGGCGGGGCAACTACGAGCAGTACTTC. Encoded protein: CASSRGRGNYEQYF.

The CDR3 DNA sequence: TGTGCCAGCAGTCCCCAGGGTGACCTATATGGCTACACCTTC. As protein: CASSPQGDLYGYTF. The chain has TRBV27 and TRBJ1-2; perhaps TRBD1 as D (5 bases). Germline CDR1 is MNHEY and CDR2 is SMNVEV (reference sequence). Between the trimmed V and J ends, which lost 5 bases and 5 bases, there was a span of 15 bases. CDR3 length: 14 amino acids.